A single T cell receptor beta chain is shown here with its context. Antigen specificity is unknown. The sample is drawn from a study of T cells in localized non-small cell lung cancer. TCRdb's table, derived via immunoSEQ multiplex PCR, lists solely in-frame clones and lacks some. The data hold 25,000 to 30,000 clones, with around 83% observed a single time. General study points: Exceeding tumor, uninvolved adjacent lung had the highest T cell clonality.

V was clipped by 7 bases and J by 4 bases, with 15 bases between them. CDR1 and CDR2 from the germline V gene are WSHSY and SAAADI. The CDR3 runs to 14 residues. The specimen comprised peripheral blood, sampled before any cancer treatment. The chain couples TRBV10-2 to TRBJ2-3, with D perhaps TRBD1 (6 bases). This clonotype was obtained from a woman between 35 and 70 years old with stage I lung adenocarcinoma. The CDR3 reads CASIEGVWADTQYF. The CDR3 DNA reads TGCGCCAGCATCGAGGGGGTATGGGCAGATACGCAGTATTTT.